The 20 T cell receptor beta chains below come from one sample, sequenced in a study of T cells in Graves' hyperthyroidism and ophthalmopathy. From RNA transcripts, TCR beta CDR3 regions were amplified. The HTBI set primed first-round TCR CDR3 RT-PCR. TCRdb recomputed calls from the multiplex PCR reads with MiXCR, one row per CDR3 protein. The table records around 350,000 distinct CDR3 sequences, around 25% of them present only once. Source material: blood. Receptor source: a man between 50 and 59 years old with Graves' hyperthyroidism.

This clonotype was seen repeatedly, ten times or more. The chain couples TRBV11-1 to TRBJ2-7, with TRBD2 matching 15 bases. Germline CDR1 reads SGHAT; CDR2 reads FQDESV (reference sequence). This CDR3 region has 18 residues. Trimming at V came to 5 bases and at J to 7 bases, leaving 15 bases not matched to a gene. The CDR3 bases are TGTGCCAGCAGCCGTAGGACTAGCGGGAGGGCCGGACGAGGAGAGCAGTACTTC. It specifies CASSRRTSGRAGRGEQYF.

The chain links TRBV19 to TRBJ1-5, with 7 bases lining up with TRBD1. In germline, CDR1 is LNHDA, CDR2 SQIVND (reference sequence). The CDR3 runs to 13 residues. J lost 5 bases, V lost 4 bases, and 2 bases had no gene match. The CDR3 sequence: CASSTDRDQPQHF. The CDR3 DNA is TGTGCCAGTAGTACTGACAGGGATCAGCCCCAGCATTTT.

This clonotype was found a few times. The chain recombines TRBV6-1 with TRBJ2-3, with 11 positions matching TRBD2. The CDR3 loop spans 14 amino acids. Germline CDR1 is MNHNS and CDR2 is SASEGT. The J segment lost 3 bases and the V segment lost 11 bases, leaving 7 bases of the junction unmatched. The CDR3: CAGIAGGVTDTQYF. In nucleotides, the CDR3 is TGTGCCGGAATAGCGGGAGGGGTAACAGATACGCAGTATTTT.

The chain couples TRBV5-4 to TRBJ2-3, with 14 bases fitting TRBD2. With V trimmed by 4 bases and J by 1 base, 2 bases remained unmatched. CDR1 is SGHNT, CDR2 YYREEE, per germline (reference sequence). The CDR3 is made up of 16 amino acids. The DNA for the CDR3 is TGTGCCAGCAGCATGGGACTAGCGGGGGGCACAGATACGCAGTATTTT. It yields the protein CASSMGLAGGTDTQYF.

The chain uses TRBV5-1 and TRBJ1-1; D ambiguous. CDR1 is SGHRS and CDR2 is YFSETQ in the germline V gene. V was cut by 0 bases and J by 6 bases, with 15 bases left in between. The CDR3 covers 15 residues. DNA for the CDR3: TGCGCCAGCAGCTTGGACAGCCCCAGGCGGGCTGAAGCTTTCTTT. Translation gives CASSLDSPRRAEAFF. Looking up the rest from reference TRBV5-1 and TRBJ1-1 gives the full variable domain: KAGVTQTPRYLIKTRGQQVTLSCSPISGHRSVSWYQQTPGQGLQFLFEYFSETQRNKGNFPGRFSGRQFSNSRSEMNVSTLELGDSALYLCASSLDSPRRAEAFFGQGTRLTVV.

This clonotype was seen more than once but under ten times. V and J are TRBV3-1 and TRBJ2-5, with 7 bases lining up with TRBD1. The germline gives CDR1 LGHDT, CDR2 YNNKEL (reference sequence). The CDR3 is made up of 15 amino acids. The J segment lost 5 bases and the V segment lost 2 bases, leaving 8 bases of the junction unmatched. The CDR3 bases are TGTGCCAGCAGCCAACTAGGGGGCGCGACGGAGACCCAGTACTTC. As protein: CASSQLGGATETQYF.

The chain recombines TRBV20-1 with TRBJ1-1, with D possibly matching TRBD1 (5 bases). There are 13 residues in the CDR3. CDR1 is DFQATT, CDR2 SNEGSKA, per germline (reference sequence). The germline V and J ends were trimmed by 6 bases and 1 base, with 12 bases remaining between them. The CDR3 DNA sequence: TGCAGTGCGGATAGACAGAGGAACACTGAAGCTTTCTTT. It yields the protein CSADRQRNTEAFF.

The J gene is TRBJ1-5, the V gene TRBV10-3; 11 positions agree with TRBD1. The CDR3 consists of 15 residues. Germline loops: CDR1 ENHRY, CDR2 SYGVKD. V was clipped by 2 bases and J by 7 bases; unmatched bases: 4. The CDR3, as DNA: TGTGCCATCAGTGAGGGACAGGGGGCGAGACAGCCCCAGCATTTT. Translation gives CAISEGQGARQPQHF.

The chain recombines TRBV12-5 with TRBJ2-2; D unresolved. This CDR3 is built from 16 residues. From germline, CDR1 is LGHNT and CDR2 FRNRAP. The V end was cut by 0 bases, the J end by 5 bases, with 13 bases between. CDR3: CASGLVKGLSTGELFF. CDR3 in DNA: TGTGCTAGTGGTTTGGTAAAGGGTTTGTCGACCGGGGAGCTGTTTTTT.

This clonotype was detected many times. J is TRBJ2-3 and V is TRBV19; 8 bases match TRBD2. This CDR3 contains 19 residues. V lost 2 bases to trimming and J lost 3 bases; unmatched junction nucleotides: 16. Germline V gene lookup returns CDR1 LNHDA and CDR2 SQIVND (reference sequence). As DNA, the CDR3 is TGTGCCAGTAGTATATCGGCGCTTAGCCGGACTAGCAGAACAGATACGCAGTATTTT. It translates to CASSISALSRTSRTDTQYF.

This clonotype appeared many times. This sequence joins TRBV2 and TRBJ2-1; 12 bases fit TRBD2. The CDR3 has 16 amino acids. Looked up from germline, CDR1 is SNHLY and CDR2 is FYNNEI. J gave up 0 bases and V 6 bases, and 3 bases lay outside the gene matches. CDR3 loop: CASSPGLAGSYNEQFF. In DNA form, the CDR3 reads TGTGCCAGCAGCCCGGGACTAGCGGGCTCCTACAATGAGCAGTTCTTC.

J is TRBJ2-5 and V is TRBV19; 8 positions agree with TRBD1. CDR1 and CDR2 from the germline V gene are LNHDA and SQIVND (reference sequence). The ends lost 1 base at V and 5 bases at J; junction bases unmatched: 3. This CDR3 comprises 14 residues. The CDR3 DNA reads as TGTGCCAGTAGTATAGGGACAGGGTTGGAGACCCAGTACTTC. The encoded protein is CASSIGTGLETQYF.

CDR3 residues: CASSSQDSYEQYF. The CDR3 region has the DNA TGTGCCAGCTCGTCCCAAGACTCCTACGAGCAGTACTTC. V gene TRBV18 combines with J gene TRBJ2-7; the D is unclear. The germline gives CDR1 KGHSH, CDR2 LQKENI. V was shortened by 6 bases and J by 0 bases, with 9 bases between the two germline ends. CDR3 length equals 13 residues.

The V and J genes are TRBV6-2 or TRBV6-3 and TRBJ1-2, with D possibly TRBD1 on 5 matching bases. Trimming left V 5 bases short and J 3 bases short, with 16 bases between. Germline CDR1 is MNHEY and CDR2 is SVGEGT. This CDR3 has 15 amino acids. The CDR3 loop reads CASSPLGVQDYGYTF. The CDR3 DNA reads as TGTGCCAGCAGTCCCCTCGGGGTACAGGACTATGGCTACACCTTC.

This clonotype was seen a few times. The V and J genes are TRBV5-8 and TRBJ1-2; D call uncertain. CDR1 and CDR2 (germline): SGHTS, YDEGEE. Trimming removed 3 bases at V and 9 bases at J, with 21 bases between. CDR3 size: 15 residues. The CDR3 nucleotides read TGTGCCAGCAGCTCGGATCCGGGTCCTCGTTTGAGCTACACCTTC. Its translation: CASSSDPGPRLSYTF. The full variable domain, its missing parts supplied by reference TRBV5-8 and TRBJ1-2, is EAGVTQSPTHLIKTRGQQATLRCSPISGHTSVYWYQQALGLGLQFLLWYDEGEERNRGNFPPRFSGRQFPNYSSELNVNALELEDSALYLCASSSDPGPRLSYTFGSGTRLTVV.

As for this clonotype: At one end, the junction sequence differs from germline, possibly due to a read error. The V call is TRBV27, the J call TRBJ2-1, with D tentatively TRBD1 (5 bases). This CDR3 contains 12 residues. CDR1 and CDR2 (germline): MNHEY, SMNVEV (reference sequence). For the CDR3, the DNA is TGTGCCACCACAGGCTCCAACAATGAGCAGTTCTTC. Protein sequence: CATTGSNNEQFF.

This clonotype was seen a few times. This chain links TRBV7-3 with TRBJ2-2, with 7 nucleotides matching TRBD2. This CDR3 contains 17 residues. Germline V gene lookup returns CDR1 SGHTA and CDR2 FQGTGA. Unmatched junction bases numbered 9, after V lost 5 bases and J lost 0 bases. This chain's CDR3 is CASSRVPAGTNTGELFF. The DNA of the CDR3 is TGTGCCAGCAGCCGTGTACCAGCGGGGACGAACACCGGGGAGCTGTTTTTT.

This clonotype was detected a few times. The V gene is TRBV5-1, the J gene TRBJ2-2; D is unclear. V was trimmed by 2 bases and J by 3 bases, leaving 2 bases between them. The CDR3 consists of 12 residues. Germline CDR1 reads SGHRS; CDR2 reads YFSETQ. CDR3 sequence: CASSFDTGELFF. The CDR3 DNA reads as TGCGCCAGCAGCTTTGACACCGGGGAGCTGTTTTTT. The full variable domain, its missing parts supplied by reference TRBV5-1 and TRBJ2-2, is KAGVTQTPRYLIKTRGQQVTLSCSPISGHRSVSWYQQTPGQGLQFLFEYFSETQRNKGNFPGRFSGRQFSNSRSEMNVSTLELGDSALYLCASSFDTGELFFGEGSRLTVL.

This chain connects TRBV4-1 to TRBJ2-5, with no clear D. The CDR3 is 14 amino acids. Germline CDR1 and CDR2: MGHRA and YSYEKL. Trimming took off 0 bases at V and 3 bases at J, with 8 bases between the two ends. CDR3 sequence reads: CASSQEYGKETQYF. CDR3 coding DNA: TGCGCCAGCAGCCAAGAGTACGGTAAAGAGACCCAGTACTTC.

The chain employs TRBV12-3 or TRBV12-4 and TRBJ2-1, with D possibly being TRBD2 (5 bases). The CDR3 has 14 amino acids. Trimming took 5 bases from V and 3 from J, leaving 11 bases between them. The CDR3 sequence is CASSKSGFYNEQFF. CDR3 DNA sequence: TGTGCCAGCAGTAAAAGCGGATTCTACAATGAGCAGTTCTTC.